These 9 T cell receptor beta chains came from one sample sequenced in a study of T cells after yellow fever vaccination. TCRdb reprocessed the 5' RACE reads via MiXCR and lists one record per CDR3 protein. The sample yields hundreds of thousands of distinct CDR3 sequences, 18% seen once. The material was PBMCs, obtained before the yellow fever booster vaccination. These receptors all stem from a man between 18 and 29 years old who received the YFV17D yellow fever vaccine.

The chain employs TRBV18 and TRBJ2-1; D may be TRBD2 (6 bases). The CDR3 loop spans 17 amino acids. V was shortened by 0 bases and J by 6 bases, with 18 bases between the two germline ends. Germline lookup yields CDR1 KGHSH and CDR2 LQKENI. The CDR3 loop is CASSPPFYGGRSNEQFF. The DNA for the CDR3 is TGTGCCAGCTCACCACCCTTTTACGGGGGTAGGTCCAATGAGCAGTTCTTC.

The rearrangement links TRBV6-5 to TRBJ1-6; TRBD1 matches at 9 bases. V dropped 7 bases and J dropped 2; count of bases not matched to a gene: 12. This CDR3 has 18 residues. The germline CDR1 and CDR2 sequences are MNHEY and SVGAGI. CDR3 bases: TGTGCCAGCACCTTACGCGGACAGGGGTATGCCTATAATTCACCCCTCCACTTT. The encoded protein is CASTLRGQGYAYNSPLHF.

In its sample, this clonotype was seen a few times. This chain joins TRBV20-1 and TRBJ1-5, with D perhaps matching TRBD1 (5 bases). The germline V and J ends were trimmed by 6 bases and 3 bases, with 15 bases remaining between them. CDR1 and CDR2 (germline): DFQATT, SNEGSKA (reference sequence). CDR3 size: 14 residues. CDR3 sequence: CSASTQGDNQPQHF. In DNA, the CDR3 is TGCAGTGCCTCGACGCAGGGTGACAATCAGCCCCAGCATTTT.

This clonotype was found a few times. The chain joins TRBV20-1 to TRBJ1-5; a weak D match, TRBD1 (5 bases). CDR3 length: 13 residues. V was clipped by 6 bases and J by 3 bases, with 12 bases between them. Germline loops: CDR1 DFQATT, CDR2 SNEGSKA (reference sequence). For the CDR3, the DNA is TGCAGTGCCGAGCAGGGTTACAATCAGCCCCAGCATTTT. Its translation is CSAEQGYNQPQHF.

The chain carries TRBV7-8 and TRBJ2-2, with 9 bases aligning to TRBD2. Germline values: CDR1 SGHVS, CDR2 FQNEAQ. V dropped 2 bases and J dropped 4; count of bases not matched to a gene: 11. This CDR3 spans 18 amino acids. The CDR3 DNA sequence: TGTGCCAGCAGCTTACTGGGCGGGATAGCGGGGGCCACCGGGGAGCTGTTTTTT. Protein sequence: CASSLLGGIAGATGELFF.

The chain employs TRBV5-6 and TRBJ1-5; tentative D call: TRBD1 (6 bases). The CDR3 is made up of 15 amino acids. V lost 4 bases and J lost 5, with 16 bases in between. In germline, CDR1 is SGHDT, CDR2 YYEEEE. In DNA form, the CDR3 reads TGTGCCAGCAGCGGTGGATGGGGGGGCGATCAGCCCCAGCATTTT. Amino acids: CASSGGWGGDQPQHF.

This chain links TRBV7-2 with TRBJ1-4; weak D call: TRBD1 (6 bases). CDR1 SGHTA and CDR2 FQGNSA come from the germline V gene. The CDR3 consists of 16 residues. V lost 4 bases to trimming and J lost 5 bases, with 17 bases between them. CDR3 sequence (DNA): TGTGCCAGCAGCTCCCAGGGGCTGGGGGGAAATGAAAAACTGTTTTTT. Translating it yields CASSSQGLGGNEKLFF.

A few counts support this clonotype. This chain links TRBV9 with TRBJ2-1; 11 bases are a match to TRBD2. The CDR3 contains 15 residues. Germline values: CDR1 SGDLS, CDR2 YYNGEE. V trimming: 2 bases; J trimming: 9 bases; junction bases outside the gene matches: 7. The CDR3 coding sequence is TGTGCCAGCAGCGTCGTTAGCGGGGGGGCGGGTGAGCAGTTCTTC. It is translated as CASSVVSGGAGEQFF.

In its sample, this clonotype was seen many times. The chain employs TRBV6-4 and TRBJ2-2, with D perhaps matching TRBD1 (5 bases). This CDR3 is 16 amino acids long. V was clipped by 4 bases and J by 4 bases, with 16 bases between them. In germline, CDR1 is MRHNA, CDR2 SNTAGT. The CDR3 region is CASSVSTQGGTGELFF. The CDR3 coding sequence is TGTGCCAGCAGTGTATCCACCCAGGGCGGCACCGGGGAGCTGTTTTTT.